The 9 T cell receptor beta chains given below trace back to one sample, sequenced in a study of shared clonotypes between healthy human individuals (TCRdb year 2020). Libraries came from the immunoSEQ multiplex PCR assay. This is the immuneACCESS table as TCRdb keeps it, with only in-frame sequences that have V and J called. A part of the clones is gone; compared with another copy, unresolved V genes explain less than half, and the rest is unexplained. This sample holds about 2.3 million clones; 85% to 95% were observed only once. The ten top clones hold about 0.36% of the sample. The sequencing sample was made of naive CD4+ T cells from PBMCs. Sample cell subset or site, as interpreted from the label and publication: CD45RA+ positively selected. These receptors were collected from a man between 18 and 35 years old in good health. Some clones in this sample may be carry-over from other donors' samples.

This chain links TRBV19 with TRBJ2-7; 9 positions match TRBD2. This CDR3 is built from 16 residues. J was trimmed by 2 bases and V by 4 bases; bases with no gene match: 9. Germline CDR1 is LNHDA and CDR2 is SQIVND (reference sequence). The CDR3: CASSTDVAGGPYEQYF. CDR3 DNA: TGTGCCAGTAGTACTGATGTTGCGGGAGGGCCCTACGAGCAGTACTTC.

Here the CDR3 DNA reads TGTGCCAGCAATACCCTCGGCGGCACCATATATTTT. It yields the protein CASNTLGGTIYF. The gene calls are TRBV6-6 and TRBJ1-3, with no clear D. V dropped 7 bases and J dropped 9 bases, with 13 bases sitting between them. The CDR3 loop spans 12 amino acids. Germline assignment: CDR1 MNHNY and CDR2 SVGAGI (reference sequence).

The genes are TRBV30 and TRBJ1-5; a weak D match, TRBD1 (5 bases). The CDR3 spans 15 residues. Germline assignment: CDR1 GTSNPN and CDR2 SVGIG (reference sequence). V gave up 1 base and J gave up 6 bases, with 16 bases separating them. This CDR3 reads CAWSGGDLQGQPQHF. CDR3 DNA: TGTGCCTGGAGTGGCGGGGACCTCCAGGGTCAGCCCCAGCATTTT.

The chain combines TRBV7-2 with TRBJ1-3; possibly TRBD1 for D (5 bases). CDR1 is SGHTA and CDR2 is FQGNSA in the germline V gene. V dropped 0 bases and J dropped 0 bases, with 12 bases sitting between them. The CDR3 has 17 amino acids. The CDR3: CASSLAFDSYSGNTIYF. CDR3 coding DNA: TGTGCCAGCAGCTTAGCTTTCGACAGTTACTCTGGAAACACCATATATTTT.

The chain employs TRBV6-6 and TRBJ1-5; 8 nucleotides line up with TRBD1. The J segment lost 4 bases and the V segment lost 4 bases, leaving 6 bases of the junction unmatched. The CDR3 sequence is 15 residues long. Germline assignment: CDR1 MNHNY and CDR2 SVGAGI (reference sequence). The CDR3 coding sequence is TGTGCCAGCAGTTCGACAGGGGCAAGGAATCAGCCCCAGCATTTT. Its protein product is CASSSTGARNQPQHF.

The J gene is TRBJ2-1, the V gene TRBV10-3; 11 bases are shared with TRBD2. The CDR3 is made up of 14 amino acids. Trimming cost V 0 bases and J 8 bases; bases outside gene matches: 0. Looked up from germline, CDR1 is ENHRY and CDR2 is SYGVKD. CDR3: CAISESSGRDEQFF. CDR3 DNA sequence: TGTGCCATCAGTGAGTCTAGCGGGAGGGATGAGCAGTTCTTC.

CDR3 coding DNA: TGTGCCAGCAGCTTTTCGGGAGTAGCTTCAGATACGCAGTATTTT. Translation gives CASSFSGVASDTQYF. V and J are TRBV9 and TRBJ2-3, with D maybe TRBD2 (6 bases). Trimming pared 4 bases from V and 4 bases from J, leaving 16 bases between. Germline CDR1 SGDLS, CDR2 YYNGEE. The CDR3 spans 15 residues.

The DNA of the CDR3 is TGTGCCAGCAGCTTACTGGGGCTAGGGCCGCGAGAGACCCAGTACTTC. This codes for CASSLLGLGPRETQYF. The gene calls are TRBV7-9 and TRBJ2-5, with a weak D call TRBD1 (5 bases). The CDR3 covers 16 residues. Trimming removed 2 bases at V and 4 bases at J, with 17 bases between. In germline, CDR1 is SEHNR, CDR2 FQNEAQ (reference sequence). The full variable domain, in which reference TRBV7-9 and TRBJ2-5 provide the parts outside the CDR3, is DTGVSQNPRHKITKRGQNVTFRCDPISEHNRLYWYRQTLGQGPEFLTYFQNEAQLEKSRLLSDRFSAERPKGSFSTLEIQRTEQGDSAMYLCASSLLGLGPRETQYFGPGTRLLVL.

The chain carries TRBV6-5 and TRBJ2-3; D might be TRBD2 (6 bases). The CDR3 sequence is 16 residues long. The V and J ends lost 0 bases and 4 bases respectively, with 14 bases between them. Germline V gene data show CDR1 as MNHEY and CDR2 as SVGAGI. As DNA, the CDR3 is TGTGCCAGCAGTTACTCGCCGGGAGTGGGGGCAGATACGCAGTATTTT. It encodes CASSYSPGVGADTQYF.